These 29 T cell receptor beta chains share one sample of origin, sequenced in a study of Ad26.COV2.S vaccination and SARS-CoV-2 variants. Treatment indicated: some 19 received Ad26.COV2.S at low or high dose, single or two shots; 5 received placebo; per-sample allocation not given. Sample collection was performed on day 63 after the first vaccine or placebo injection. Clones were sequenced by immunoSEQ multiplex PCR, and TCRdb holds only the in-frame ones, with some missing. Of more than 300,000 clones listed, less than 90% are singletons. Sequences were derived from peripheral blood, sampled in a trial of Ad26.COV2.S vaccine versus placebo. The source of these receptors is a person aged 18-65 years who received the Ad26.COV2.S COVID-19 vaccine or a placebo.

A single count supports this clone. J is TRBJ2-1 and V is TRBV6-5; a possible D gene is TRBD2 (5 bases). The CDR3 totals 14 residues. The V end was cut by 10 bases, the J end by 0 bases, with 13 bases between. Germline CDR1 MNHEY, CDR2 SVGAGI. CDR3 sequence: CAIEEEFSYNEQFF. CDR3 DNA: TGTGCCATAGAGGAGGAGTTCTCCTACAATGAGCAGTTCTTC.

The count of this clone is one. V is TRBV4-3 and J is TRBJ2-4; D gene ambiguous. The CDR3 has 14 amino acids. Trimming left V 4 bases short and J 1 base short, with 8 bases between. Per the germline V gene, CDR1 is LGHNA and CDR2 is YSLEER. CDR3 nucleotide sequence: TGCGCCAGCAGCCTCAGATTGGCCAAAAACATTCAGTACTTC. Translation gives CASSLRLAKNIQYF.

The chain combines TRBV2 with TRBJ1-2; D uncertain. Germline CDR1 SNHLY, CDR2 FYNNEI. The CDR3 sequence is 10 residues long. Trimming left V 6 bases short and J 8 bases short, with 7 bases between. As DNA, the CDR3 is TGTGCCAGCAGGTTGGCGGGCTACACCTTC. Protein product: CASRLAGYTF.

This rearrangement joins TRBV13 to TRBJ2-7; 8 bases are a match to TRBD1. The CDR3 runs 14 residues. CDR1 is PRHDT, CDR2 FYEKMQ, per germline (reference sequence). The trim removed 6 bases at V and 0 bases at J, leaving 4 bases unmatched. The CDR3 protein is CASRKQGGSYEQYF. The CDR3 nucleotides are TGTGCCAGCAGGAAACAGGGGGGCTCCTACGAGCAGTACTTC.

The CDR3 coding sequence is TGTGCCAGCAGCCAAGTAGGAACTGATGAAGCTTTCTTT. This translates into CASSQVGTDEAFF. This chain links TRBV4-2 with TRBJ1-1; D uncertain. Per germline, CDR1 LGHNA and CDR2 YNFKEQ. The CDR3 contains 13 residues. The V end was cut by 1 base, the J end by 7 bases, with 10 bases between.

The chain recombines TRBV6-6 with TRBJ1-5, with D maybe TRBD1 (6 bases). The CDR3 sequence is 16 residues long. Deletions cut 7 bases from V and 5 bases from J, with 21 bases between. The V gene's germline CDR1 is MNHNY and CDR2 SVGAGI (reference sequence). The CDR3 DNA reads TGTGCCAGCACTTTACAGGGAGGGACCCTTGATCAGCCCCAGCATTTT. This gives the protein CASTLQGGTLDQPQHF.

The gene calls are TRBV7-8 and TRBJ1-1; 7 nucleotides align to TRBD1. Trimming cost V 5 bases and J 5 bases; bases outside gene matches: 11. The CDR3 has 15 residues. Germline V gene lookup returns CDR1 SGHVS and CDR2 FQNEAQ. DNA of the CDR3: TGTGCCAGCAGCCCAAGCTGGGACAGTGGGACTGAAGCTTTCTTT. It yields the protein CASSPSWDSGTEAFF.

V and J are TRBV28 and TRBJ2-5; 12 nucleotides match TRBD2. Germline-derived CDR1 and CDR2 are MDHEN and SYDVKM. J was trimmed by 7 bases and V by 5 bases; bases with no gene match: 8. The CDR3 contains 15 residues. The CDR3 nucleotides read TGTGCCAGCAGTGCTAGCGGGAGGGGAAGACGGACCCAGTACTTC. Its protein is CASSASGRGRRTQYF.

The chain employs TRBV11-2 and TRBJ2-7; D may match TRBD1 or TRBD2 (5 bases each). The germline gives CDR1 SGHAT, CDR2 FQNNGV. V gave up 0 bases and J gave up 3 bases, with 15 bases separating them. The CDR3 is made up of 16 amino acids. The CDR3, as DNA: TGTGCCAGCAGCTTAGATATGCCAGGGACCCTCTACGAGCAGTACTTC. Protein sequence: CASSLDMPGTLYEQYF.

The chain links TRBV6-2 or TRBV6-3 to TRBJ1-2, with D possibly TRBD1 on 5 matching bases. The CDR3 sequence is 12 residues long. V was shortened by 6 bases and J by 4 bases, with 9 bases between the two germline ends. Germline CDR1 and CDR2: MNHEY and SVGEGT. Here the CDR3 DNA reads TGTGCCAGCAGCGTCACAGGCTATGGCTACACCTTC. It yields the protein CASSVTGYGYTF.

V usage is TRBV11-2 and J usage is TRBJ2-3, with 9 bases lining up with TRBD2. J lost 0 bases, V lost 5 bases, and 9 bases had no gene match. Per the germline V gene, CDR1 is SGHAT and CDR2 is FQNNGV. The CDR3 has 17 residues. The CDR3 region is CASSHPRTSASTDTQYF. The CDR3 nucleotides are TGTGCCAGCAGCCACCCCCGGACTAGCGCTAGCACAGATACGCAGTATTTT.

This chain connects TRBV7-2 to TRBJ2-1; 10 nucleotides agree with TRBD2. In germline, CDR1 is SGHTA, CDR2 FQGNSA. The length of the CDR3 is 14 residues. After removal of 8 bases from V and 7 bases from J, the junction contained 8 bases not matched to a gene. CDR3 DNA: TGTGCCAGCGGCATTAGCGGGAGGATTAATGAGCAGTTCTTC. Translating it yields CASGISGRINEQFF.

This chain uses TRBV18 with TRBJ2-7; D is unclear. CDR1 is KGHSH and CDR2 is LQKENI in the germline V gene. V gave up 3 bases and J gave up 0 bases, with 6 bases separating them. The CDR3 sequence is 13 residues long. This chain's CDR3 is CASSPANSYEQYF. In DNA, the CDR3 is TGTGCCAGCTCACCTGCTAACTCCTACGAGCAGTACTTC.

The J gene is TRBJ2-1, the V gene TRBV4-3; D ambiguous. Germline-derived CDR1 and CDR2 are LGHNA and YSLEER. The CDR3 covers 14 residues. V shed 0 bases and J shed 0 bases, with 3 bases lying between them. CDR3 region: CASSQDNSYNEQFF. In nucleotides, the CDR3 is TGCGCCAGCAGCCAAGACAACTCCTACAATGAGCAGTTCTTC.

The genes are TRBV7-2 and TRBJ2-7, with D possibly called TRBD1 or TRBD2 (7 bases each). The CDR3 runs 14 residues. Germline CDR1 and CDR2: SGHTA and FQGNSA. V lost 0 bases, J lost 6 bases, and 12 bases lay in between. CDR3 in amino acids: CASSLASGGGEQYF. For the CDR3, the DNA is TGTGCCAGCAGCTTAGCTTCAGGGGGGGGCGAGCAGTACTTC.

The chain uses TRBV3-1 (or the pseudogene TRBV3-2) and TRBJ1-6; D is undetermined. Germline CDR1 is LGHDT and CDR2 is YNNKEL (reference sequence). Trimming stripped 5 bases from V and 10 bases from J, with 12 bases between. The CDR3 runs to 13 residues. The CDR3 loop reads CASSDITKSPLHF. Here the CDR3 DNA reads TGTGCCAGCAGCGACATAACCAAATCACCCCTCCACTTT.

The CDR3 sequence is CASSLTSGSLDTGELFF. The CDR3 DNA reads as TGCGCCAGCAGCCTAACTAGCGGGAGTTTGGACACCGGGGAGCTGTTTTTT. The chain joins TRBV4-3 to TRBJ2-2; TRBD2 matches 11 bases. Germline CDR1 reads LGHNA; CDR2 reads YSLEER. CDR3 length equals 17 residues. After removal of 4 bases from V and 3 bases from J, the junction contained 7 bases not matched to a gene.

The chain couples TRBV6-5 to TRBJ1-2; weak D call: TRBD1 (6 bases). V lost 10 bases and J lost 8, with 17 bases in between. The CDR3 extends over 12 amino acids. Germline CDR1 and CDR2: MNHEY and SVGAGI. CDR3 bases: TGTGCCACCAGGGGATCGGGCCTCGGCTACACCTTC. Translated, it gives CATRGSGLGYTF.

The CDR3, as DNA: TGTGCCAGCAGCCGGACTAGCGGGATGAGCAATGAGCAGTTCTTC. Its translation is CASSRTSGMSNEQFF. The genes are TRBV7-2 and TRBJ2-1; TRBD2 aligns across 12 bases. J lost 6 bases, V lost 5 bases, and 5 bases had no gene match. The V gene's germline CDR1 is SGHTA and CDR2 FQGNSA. The CDR3 runs to 15 residues.

The V call is TRBV6-2 or TRBV6-3, the J call TRBJ1-5; a weak D match, TRBD1 (5 bases). Germline CDR1 and CDR2: MNHEY and SVGEGT. There are 15 residues in the CDR3. V lost 6 bases to trimming and J lost 6 bases, with 18 bases between them. The CDR3 DNA reads as TGTGCCAGCAGCCCTTGGGGCGTTGGTAGTCAGCCCCAGCATTTT. Encoded protein: CASSPWGVGSQPQHF.

This clone was found many times. The chain joins TRBV7-9 to TRBJ1-2; D unresolved. The ends were cut back, 5 bases at V and 8 bases at J, with 15 bases in the middle. The CDR3 contains 13 residues. Germline CDR1 is SEHNR and CDR2 is FQNEAQ (reference sequence). In DNA, the CDR3 is TGTGCCAGCAGCGGAGCTCTGGTGGAAGGCTACACCTTC. Residues: CASSGALVEGYTF.

Only one count was recorded for this clone. The V gene is TRBV28, the J gene TRBJ2-7; D possibly corresponds to TRBD1 (6 bases). From germline, CDR1 is MDHEN and CDR2 SYDVKM. Trimming pared 5 bases from V and 3 bases from J, leaving 14 bases between. The CDR3 has 14 amino acids. CDR3 DNA: TGTGCCAGCAGTGTAGGCGGACAGCTCTACGAGCAGTACTTC. It encodes CASSVGGQLYEQYF.

The rearrangement uses TRBV21-1 and TRBJ2-4; the table names TRBD2, a call not compared with the DNA. TRBV21-1 is assigned pseudogene status. There are 16 residues in the CDR3. The CDR3 is CASSKESDLAKNIQYF. The CDR3 nucleotides are TGTGCCAGCAGCAAAGAGTCAGACTTAGCCAAAAACATTCAGTACTTC.

This chain uses TRBV5-4 with TRBJ2-3; 10 bases align to TRBD2. This CDR3 has 16 amino acids. The J segment lost 6 bases and the V segment lost 4 bases, leaving 11 bases of the junction unmatched. Germline CDR1 and CDR2: SGHNT and YYREEE (reference sequence). The CDR3 protein is CASSPRSGGAEDTQYF. For the CDR3, the DNA is TGTGCCAGCAGCCCCAGGAGCGGGGGGGCCGAGGATACGCAGTATTTT. The full variable domain, its missing parts supplied by reference TRBV5-4 and TRBJ2-3, is ETGVTQSPTHLIKTRGQQVTLRCSSQSGHNTVSWYQQALGQGPQFIFQYYREEENGRGNFPPRFSGLQFPNYSSELNVNALELDDSALYLCASSPRSGGAEDTQYFGPGTRLTVL.

Details on this clone: The sample has other DNA sequences that encode this CDR3 too. The V gene is TRBV28, the J gene TRBJ1-5; no clear D gene. Germline CDR1 and CDR2: MDHEN and SYDVKM. Trimming removed 2 bases from V and 2 bases from J, with 4 bases in between. The CDR3 loop spans 13 amino acids. In DNA, the CDR3 is TGTGCCAGCAGTTTACTGCGCAATCAGCCCCAGCATTTT. This codes for CASSLLRNQPQHF.

The chain carries TRBV19 and TRBJ1-2; maybe TRBD1 (6 bases). The CDR3 sequence is 15 residues long. Between the trimmed V and J ends, which lost 5 bases and 7 bases, there was a span of 20 bases. Germline CDR1 and CDR2: LNHDA and SQIVND (reference sequence). As DNA, the CDR3 is TGTGCCAGTAGTGGAAGGCAGGGGAGGGGAATTGGCTACACCTTC. It yields the protein CASSGRQGRGIGYTF.

This chain connects TRBV5-1 to TRBJ2-3; D might be TRBD1 (6 bases). This CDR3 is 16 amino acids long. Germline lookup yields CDR1 SGHRS and CDR2 YFSETQ. V was clipped by 0 bases and J by 4 bases, with 15 bases between them. The CDR3 sequence: CASSLVFNRVPDTQYF. In nucleotides, the CDR3 is TGCGCCAGCAGCTTGGTTTTCAACAGGGTTCCAGATACGCAGTATTTT. Full variable domain (rest looked up from reference TRBV5-1 and TRBJ2-3): KAGVTQTPRYLIKTRGQQVTLSCSPISGHRSVSWYQQTPGQGLQFLFEYFSETQRNKGNFPGRFSGRQFSNSRSEMNVSTLELGDSALYLCASSLVFNRVPDTQYFGPGTRLTVL.

The rearrangement joins TRBV6-1 to TRBJ1-6, with D uncertain. Trimming took 1 base from V and 0 from J, leaving 10 bases between them. CDR1 is MNHNS, CDR2 SASEGT, per germline. The CDR3 is 17 amino acids. Here the CDR3 reads CASSEVSKSSYNSPLHF. The CDR3 nucleotides are TGTGCCAGCAGTGAAGTCAGTAAAAGCTCCTATAATTCACCCCTCCACTTT.

The chain links TRBV6-5 to TRBJ2-5; possibly TRBD2 for D (5 bases). V lost 4 bases and J lost 2, with 17 bases in between. The CDR3 has 16 residues. Germline V lookup: CDR1 MNHEY, CDR2 SVGAGI. The CDR3 DNA reads TGTGCCAGCAGTTCCCGGCCCCCCTCGGGGCAAGAGACCCAGTACTTC. Encoded protein: CASSSRPPSGQETQYF.